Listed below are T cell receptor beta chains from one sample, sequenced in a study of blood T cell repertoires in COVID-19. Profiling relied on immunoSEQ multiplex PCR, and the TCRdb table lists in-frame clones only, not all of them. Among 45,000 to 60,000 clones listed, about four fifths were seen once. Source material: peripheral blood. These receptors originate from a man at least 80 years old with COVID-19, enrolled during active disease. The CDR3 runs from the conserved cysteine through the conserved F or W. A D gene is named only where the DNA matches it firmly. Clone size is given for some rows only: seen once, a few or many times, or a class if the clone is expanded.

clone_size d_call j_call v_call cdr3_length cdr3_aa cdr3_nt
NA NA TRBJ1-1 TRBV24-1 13 CATSDPGDTEAFF TGTGCCACCAGTGACCCAGGGGACACTGAAGCTTTCTTT
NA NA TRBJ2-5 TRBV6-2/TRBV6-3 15 CASSPRGTEKETQYF TGTGCCAGCAGCCCGAGGGGGACGGAGAAAGAGACCCAGTACTTC
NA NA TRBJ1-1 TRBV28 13 CASNLSGATEAFF TGTGCCAGCAATTTATCAGGGGCAACTGAAGCTTTCTTT
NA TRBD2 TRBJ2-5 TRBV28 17 CASSLGTSGDLQETQYF TGTGCCAGCAGTTTAGGTACTAGCGGGGACCTACAAGAGACCCAGTACTTC
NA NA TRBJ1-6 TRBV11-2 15 CASSVHLVDNSPLHF TGTGCCAGCAGCGTCCACTTGGTAGATAATTCACCCCTCCACTTT
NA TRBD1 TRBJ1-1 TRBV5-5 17 CASSRTLQGAGNTEAFF TGTGCCAGCAGCCGCACCCTGCAGGGGGCGGGGAACACTGAAGCTTTCTTT
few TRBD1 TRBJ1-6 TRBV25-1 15 CASRRDSSYNSPLHF TGTGCCAGCAGGAGGGACAGCTCCTATAATTCACCCCTCCACTTT
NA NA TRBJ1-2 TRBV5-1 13 CASSFDSNYGYTF TGCGCCAGCAGCTTTGACAGTAACTATGGCTACACCTTC
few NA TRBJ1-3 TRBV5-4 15 CASSLGGNSGNTIYF TGTGCCAGCAGCTTGGGAGGGAACTCTGGAAACACCATATATTTT
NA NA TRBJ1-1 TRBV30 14 CAWNGGGGGTEAFF TGTGCCTGGAATGGGGGCGGTGGAGGCACTGAAGCTTTCTTT
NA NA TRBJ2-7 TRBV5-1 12 CASSSQGYEQYF TGCGCCAGCAGCTCTCAGGGTTACGAGCAGTACTTC
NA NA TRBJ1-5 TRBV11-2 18 CASSLEWGRRGSNQPQHF TGTGCCAGCAGCTTAGAGTGGGGGCGCCGGGGCAGCAATCAGCCCCAGCATTTT
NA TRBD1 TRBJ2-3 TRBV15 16 CATSRDQAGGLDTQYF TGTGCCACCAGCAGAGATCAGGCAGGGGGCTTGGATACGCAGTATTTT
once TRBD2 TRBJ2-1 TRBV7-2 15 CASSLIAGGGNEQFF TGTGCCAGCAGCTTAATAGCGGGAGGGGGCAATGAGCAGTTCTTC
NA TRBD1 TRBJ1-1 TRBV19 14 CASSTRTGHTEAFF TGTGCCAGTAGTACCCGGACAGGCCACACTGAAGCTTTCTTT
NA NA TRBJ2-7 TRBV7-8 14 CASSLPTFSYEQYF TGTGCCAGCAGCTTACCTACTTTCTCCTACGAGCAGTACTTC
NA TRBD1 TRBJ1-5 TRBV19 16 CASSTQQGAGNQPQHF TGTGCCAGTAGCACCCAACAGGGGGCTGGCAATCAGCCCCAGCATTTT
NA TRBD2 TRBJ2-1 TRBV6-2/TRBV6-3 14 CASSRLAGRNEQFF TGTGCCAGCAGTCGACTAGCGGGGCGCAATGAGCAGTTCTTC
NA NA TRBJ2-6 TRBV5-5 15 CASSSGGAGANVLTF TGTGCCAGCAGCTCGGGGGGCGCTGGGGCCAACGTCCTGACTTTC
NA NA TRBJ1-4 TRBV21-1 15 CASSKASRGYEKLFF TGTGCCAGCAGCAAAGCGAGCAGGGGATATGAAAAACTGTTTTTT
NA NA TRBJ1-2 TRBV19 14 CASRVRGPTYGYTF TGTGCCAGTAGGGTGAGAGGGCCAACCTATGGCTACACCTTC
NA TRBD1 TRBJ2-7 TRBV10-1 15 CASSEDRAVSYEQYF TGCGCCAGCAGTGAGGACAGGGCGGTCAGCTACGAGCAGTACTTC
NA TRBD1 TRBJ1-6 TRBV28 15 CASSPAMTGNSPLHF TGTGCCAGCAGTCCGGCGATGACAGGGAATTCACCCCTCCACTTT
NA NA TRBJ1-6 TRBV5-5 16 CASSSPGGGASSPLHF TGTGCCAGCAGCTCCCCCGGCGGAGGGGCGAGTTCACCCCTCCACTTT
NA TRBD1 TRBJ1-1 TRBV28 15 CASSFTGGLNTEAFF TGTGCCAGCAGTTTTACAGGGGGTTTGAACACTGAAGCTTTCTTT
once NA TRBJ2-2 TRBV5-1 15 CASSLDGTNTGELFF TGCGCCAGCAGCTTGGACGGGACGAACACCGGGGAGCTGTTTTTT
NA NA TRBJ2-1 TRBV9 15 CASSESGLSYNEQFF TGTGCCAGCAGCGAAAGCGGACTCTCCTACAATGAGCAGTTCTTC
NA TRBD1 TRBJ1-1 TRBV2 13 CASSDRGNTEAFF TGTGCCAGCAGCGACAGGGGGAACACTGAAGCTTTCTTT
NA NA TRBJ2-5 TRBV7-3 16 CASSLTGGAVQETQYF TGTGCCAGCAGCTTAACCGGCGGAGCCGTCCAAGAGACCCAGTACTTC
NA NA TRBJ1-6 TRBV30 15 CAWSVQSGNSSPLHF TGTGCCTGGAGTGTACAGTCGGGGAACAGCTCACCCCTCCACTTT
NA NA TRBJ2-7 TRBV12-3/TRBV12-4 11 CASSLPGEQYF TGTGCCAGCAGTCTACCTGGCGAGCAGTACTTC
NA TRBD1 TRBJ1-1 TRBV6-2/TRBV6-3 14 CASSRTGMNTEAFF TGTGCCAGCAGTCGGACAGGAATGAACACTGAAGCTTTCTTT